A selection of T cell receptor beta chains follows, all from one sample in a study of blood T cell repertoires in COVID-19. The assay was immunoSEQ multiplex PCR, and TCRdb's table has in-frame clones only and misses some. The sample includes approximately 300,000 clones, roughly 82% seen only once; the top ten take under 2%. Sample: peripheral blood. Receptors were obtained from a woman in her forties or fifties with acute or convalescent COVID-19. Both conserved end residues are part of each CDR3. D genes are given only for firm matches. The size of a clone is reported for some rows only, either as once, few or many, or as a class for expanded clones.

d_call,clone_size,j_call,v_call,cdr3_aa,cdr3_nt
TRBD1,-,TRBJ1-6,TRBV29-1,CSVEEAGGSPLHF,TGCAGCGTTGAAGAGGCAGGGGGTTCACCCCTCCACTTT
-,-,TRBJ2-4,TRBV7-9,CASSLIQGNIQYF,TGTGCCAGCAGCCTAATACAGGGAAACATTCAGTACTTC
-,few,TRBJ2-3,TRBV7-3,CASSLMGVGTDTQYF,TGTGCCAGCAGCTTAATGGGAGTTGGCACAGATACGCAGTATTTT
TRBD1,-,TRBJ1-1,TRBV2,CASSGRTGGNTEAFF,TGTGCCAGCAGTGGACGGACAGGGGGCAACACTGAAGCTTTCTTT
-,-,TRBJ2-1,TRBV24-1,CATSFSNEQFF,TGTGCCACCAGTTTTTCAAATGAGCAGTTCTTC
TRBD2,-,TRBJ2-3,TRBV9,CASSATAGTSTDTQYF,TGTGCCAGCAGCGCGACAGCGGGGACTAGCACAGATACGCAGTATTTT
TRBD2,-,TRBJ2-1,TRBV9,CASSVGLAGGEQFF,TGTGCCAGCAGCGTAGGGCTAGCGGGAGGCGAGCAGTTCTTC
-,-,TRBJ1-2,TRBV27,CASSLSGRVHYGYTF,TGTGCCAGCAGTTTATCGGGGAGGGTTCACTATGGCTACACCTTC
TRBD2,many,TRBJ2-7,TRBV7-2,CASSKNTRAGGYEQYF,TGTGCCAGCAGCAAAAACACACGAGCGGGAGGGTACGAGCAGTACTTC
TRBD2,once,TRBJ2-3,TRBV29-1,CSAGTRLSDTQYF,TGCAGCGCCGGGACTAGATTATCAGATACGCAGTATTTT
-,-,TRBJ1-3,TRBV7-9,CASSLGTTGNTIYF,TGTGCCAGCAGCCTTGGGACAACTGGAAACACCATATATTTT
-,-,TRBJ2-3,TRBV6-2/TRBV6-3,CASSTIGLIGHTQYF,TGTGCCAGCAGCACAATAGGACTAATCGGCCATACGCAGTATTTT
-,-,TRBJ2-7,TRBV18,CASSPLDREGQYF,TGTGCCAGCTCACCCCTGGACAGGGAGGGGCAGTACTTC
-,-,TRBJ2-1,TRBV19,CASSPGVLDNEQFF,TGTGCCAGTAGTCCGGGGGTCCTCGACAATGAGCAGTTCTTC
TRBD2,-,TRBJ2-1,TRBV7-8,CASSSETKRAGSEQFF,TGTGCCAGCAGCTCTGAGACTAAACGAGCGGGGAGTGAGCAGTTCTTC
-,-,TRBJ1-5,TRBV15,CATSNTGLPQPQHF,TGTGCCACCAGCAATACAGGGCTTCCCCAGCCCCAGCATTTT
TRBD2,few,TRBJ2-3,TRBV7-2,CASSYGTSRTDTQYF,TGTGCCAGCAGCTACGGGACTAGCAGGACAGATACGCAGTATTTT
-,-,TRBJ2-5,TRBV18,CASSPGSSETQYF,TGTGCCAGCTCACCAGGCTCTTCAGAGACCCAGTACTTC
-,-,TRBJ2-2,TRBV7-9,CASTLPRGNTGELFF,TGTGCCAGCACCCTACCCAGGGGGAACACCGGGGAGCTGTTTTTT
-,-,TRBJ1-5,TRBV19,CASKGGAGNQPQHF,TGTGCCAGTAAGGGAGGGGCTGGCAATCAGCCCCAGCATTTT
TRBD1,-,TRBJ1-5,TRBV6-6,CASSYGDRESQPQHF,TGTGCCAGCAGTTACGGAGACAGGGAGAGCCAGCCCCAGCATTTT
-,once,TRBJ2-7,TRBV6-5,CASSYQPGHNSYEQYF,TGTGCCAGCAGTTACCAGCCGGGACACAACTCCTACGAGCAGTACTTC
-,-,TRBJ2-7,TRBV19,CASSPGIGAYEQYF,TGTGCCAGTAGTCCCGGAATTGGAGCCTATGAGCAGTACTTC
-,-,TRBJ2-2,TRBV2,CASSEVGGNTGELFF,TGTGCCAGCAGTGAGGTGGGAGGGAACACCGGGGAGCTGTTTTTT